A selection of T cell receptor beta chains follows, all from one sample in a study of shared T cell receptors in the human thymus. This table comes from immunoSEQ multiplex PCR, and its TCRdb copy is limited to in-frame clones, with some not included. Of about 660,000 clones listed, more than 75% are singletons. These same data were also listed under a study on human thymus T cells.

The material sequenced was thymocytes. Receptors were obtained from a boy under three years old with a congenital heart defect. CDR3s include the opening cysteine and the closing phenylalanine or tryptophan. The order of the fields is clone size, J gene, D gene, V gene, CDR3 DNA, CDR3 protein. D genes are given only for firm matches. Size tells how often a clone was seen (once, few, many) or the class of an expanded clone, and some rows leave it out.

abundance: -; j_gene: TRBJ2-1; d_gene: TRBD1; v_gene: TRBV27; CDR3nt: TGTGCCACTCACTCGGCCGGACAGGGGTACAATGAGCAGTTCTTC; CDR3aa: CATHSAGQGYNEQFF
abundance: -; j_gene: TRBJ2-5; d_gene: -; v_gene: TRBV29-1; CDR3nt: TGCAGCGTTGAGAGAAAGCGGTTTGCCGGGCAGACCCAGTACTTC; CDR3aa: CSVERKRFAGQTQYF
abundance: -; j_gene: TRBJ2-7; d_gene: TRBD2; v_gene: TRBV4-3; CDR3nt: TGCGCCAGCAGCCAAGATGTATGGGACTACCCCTACGAGCAGTACTTC; CDR3aa: CASSQDVWDYPYEQYF
abundance: -; j_gene: TRBJ2-5; d_gene: TRBD2; v_gene: TRBV4-1; CDR3nt: TGCGCCAGCAGCCAAGTCATCCAGAGACTAGCGGTGCGGGAGACCCAGTACTTC; CDR3aa: CASSQVIQRLAVRETQYF
abundance: -; j_gene: TRBJ1-1; d_gene: -; v_gene: TRBV6-1; CDR3nt: TGTGCCAGCAATTTGGACTCTGAAGCTTTCTTT; CDR3aa: CASNLDSEAFF
abundance: -; j_gene: TRBJ2-7; d_gene: TRBD2; v_gene: TRBV19; CDR3nt: TGTGCCAGTAGTTCTCTAGCGGATAGCTCCTACGAGCAGTACTTC; CDR3aa: CASSSLADSSYEQYF
abundance: -; j_gene: TRBJ2-7; d_gene: -; v_gene: TRBV27; CDR3nt: TGTGCCAGCAGTTTAATCAGGGTCGGCTACGAGCAGTACTTC; CDR3aa: CASSLIRVGYEQYF
abundance: -; j_gene: TRBJ2-3; d_gene: TRBD1; v_gene: TRBV5-4; CDR3nt: TGTGCCAGCAGGCAGCGGCCCGGGACAGGGGGCCGAGGTGCAGATACGCAGTATTTT; CDR3aa: CASRQRPGTGGRGADTQYF
abundance: -; j_gene: TRBJ2-1; d_gene: TRBD1; v_gene: TRBV5-4; CDR3nt: TGTGCCAGCAGCTTACGGGACAGGGGGGTCGATGAGCAGTTCTTC; CDR3aa: CASSLRDRGVDEQFF
abundance: few; j_gene: TRBJ2-7; d_gene: TRBD2; v_gene: TRBV4-3; CDR3nt: TGCGCCAGCAGCCAAGATGGCTATAAGCGGGGGGGCTACGAGCAGTACTTC; CDR3aa: CASSQDGYKRGGYEQYF